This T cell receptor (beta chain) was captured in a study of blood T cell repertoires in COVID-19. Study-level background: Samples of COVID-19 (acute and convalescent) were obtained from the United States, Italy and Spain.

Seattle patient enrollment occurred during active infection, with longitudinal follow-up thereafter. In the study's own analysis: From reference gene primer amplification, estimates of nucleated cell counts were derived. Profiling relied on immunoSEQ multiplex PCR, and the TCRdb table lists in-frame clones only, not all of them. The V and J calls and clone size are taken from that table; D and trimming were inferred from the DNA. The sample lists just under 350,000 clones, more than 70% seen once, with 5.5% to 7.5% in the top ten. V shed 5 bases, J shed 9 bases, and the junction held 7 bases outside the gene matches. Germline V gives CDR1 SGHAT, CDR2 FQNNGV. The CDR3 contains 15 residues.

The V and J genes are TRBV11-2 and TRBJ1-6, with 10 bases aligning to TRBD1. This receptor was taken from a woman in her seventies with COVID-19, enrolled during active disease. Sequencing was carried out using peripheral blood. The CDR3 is CASSPTGTGVSPLHF. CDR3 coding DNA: TGTGCCAGCAGCCCTACCGGGACAGGGGTTTCACCCCTCCACTTT.